These T cell receptor beta chains were read from a single sample in a study of T cell repertoires in cytomegalovirus infection. MiXCR was run by TCRdb on the reads, yielding one entry per CDR3 protein. In the table there are more than 500,000 distinct CDR3 sequences, approximately 17% of which are singletons. Input material: CD8+ T cells from PBMCs. These receptor sequences come from a human donor in good health (CMV status not recorded). Some clones in this sample may be carry-over from other donors' samples. Each CDR3 is given with its conserved first and last residue. The order of the fields is D gene, J gene, clone size, V gene, CDR3 DNA, CDR3 protein. The D gene is left open where the match is weak. Clone size, where shown, is once, few, many, or a class for clones that have expanded.

>TRBD2|TRBJ2-1|.|TRBV3-1
TGTGCCAGCAGCCAACAGCTAGCGGAATACAATGAGCAGTTCTTC
CASSQQLAEYNEQFF
>.|TRBJ1-5|.|TRBV27
TGTGCCAGCTGTAAAGTACAGGGCTCCCAGCCCCAGCATTTT
CASCKVQGSQPQHF
>TRBD2|TRBJ2-1|few|TRBV4-1
TGCGCCAGCAGCCAAGGAGTCGGACTAGCTCGCTACAATGAGCAGTTCTTC
CASSQGVGLARYNEQFF
>TRBD1|TRBJ2-7|many|TRBV7-9
TGTGCCAGCAGCTCTAATACGGACAGGCCTTTTTACGAGCAGTACTTC
CASSSNTDRPFYEQYF
>TRBD1|TRBJ2-7|few|TRBV11-2
TGTGCCAGCAGCATGGACAGGGAGAGCGCCTACGAGCAGTACTTC
CASSMDRESAYEQYF
>.|TRBJ1-6|many|TRBV7-2
TGTGCCAGCAGCTTACAGGGCCCCGATTCACCCCTCCACTTT
CASSLQGPDSPLHF
>TRBD2|TRBJ2-1|few|TRBV20-1
TGCAGTGCTAGAGATGGACTAGCGGGTTTCAATGAGCAGTTCTTC
CSARDGLAGFNEQFF
>TRBD1|TRBJ2-6|.|TRBV6-1
TGTGCCAGCAGTGAAGCGAGGGGGCGAGGGGCCAACGTCCTGACTTTC
CASSEARGRGANVLTF
>.|TRBJ2-1|.|TRBV4-1
TGCGCCAGCAGCGGGCCTGTAGGAGAGCAGTTCTTC
CASSGPVGEQFF
>.|TRBJ2-7|.|TRBV20-1
TGCAGTGCTAGAGTCCGGAGGACTACTGACTACGAGCAGTACTTC
CSARVRRTTDYEQYF
>.|TRBJ1-6|few|TRBV19
TGTGCCAGTAGCCCTGCAGTTTCACCCCTCCACTTT
CASSPAVSPLHF
>.|TRBJ2-7|.|TRBV13
TGTGCCAGCAGCTTAGTAGCGGAGGGAGGCAGAGAGCAGTACTTC
CASSLVAEGGREQYF
>TRBD1|TRBJ2-5|.|TRBV19
TGTGCCAGTAGTACAGGGACAGACTTTCAAGAGACCCAGTACTTC
CASSTGTDFQETQYF